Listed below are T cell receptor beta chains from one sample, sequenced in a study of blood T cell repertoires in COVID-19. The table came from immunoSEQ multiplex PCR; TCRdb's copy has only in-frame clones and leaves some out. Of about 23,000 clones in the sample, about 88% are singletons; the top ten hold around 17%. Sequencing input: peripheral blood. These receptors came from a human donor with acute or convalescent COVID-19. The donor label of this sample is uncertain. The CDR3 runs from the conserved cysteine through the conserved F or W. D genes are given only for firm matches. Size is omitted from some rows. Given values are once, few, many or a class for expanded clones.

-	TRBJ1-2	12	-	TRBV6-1	TGTGCCAGCAGTGAAACGGGAGATGGCTACACCTTC	CASSETGDGYTF
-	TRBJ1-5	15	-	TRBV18	TGTGCCAGCTCCCCAGACAATAATAGCAATCAGCCCCAGCATTTT	CASSPDNNSNQPQHF
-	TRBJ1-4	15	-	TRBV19	TGTGCCAGTAGTAAGACGGCCTCTAAGGGGGAAAAACTGTTTTTT	CASSKTASKGEKLFF
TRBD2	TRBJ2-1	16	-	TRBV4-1	TGCGCCAGCAGCCAGGGAGCGGGGGGGCCTCCCAATGAGCAGTTCTTC	CASSQGAGGPPNEQFF
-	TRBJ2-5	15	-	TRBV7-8	TGTGCCAGCAGCTTAATGAGCGGAGCCCAAGAGACCCAGTACTTC	CASSLMSGAQETQYF
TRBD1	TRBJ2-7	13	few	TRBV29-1	TGCAGCGTTGAGCGGACAGGGCCTCACGAGCAGTACTTC	CSVERTGPHEQYF
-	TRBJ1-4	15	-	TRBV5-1	TGCGCCAGCAGCTTGAGTCGAAGCAGCGGTGAAAAACTGTTTTTT	CASSLSRSSGEKLFF
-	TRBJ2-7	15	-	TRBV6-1	TGTGCCAGCAGTGAAGTAAGACTTTCATCCTACGAGCAGTACTTC	CASSEVRLSSYEQYF
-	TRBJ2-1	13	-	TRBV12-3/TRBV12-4	TGTGCCAGCACCATTAGCGGAGTTAATGAGCAGTTCTTC	CASTISGVNEQFF
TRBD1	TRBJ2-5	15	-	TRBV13	TGTGCCAGCAGCTTAAGGGACAGGGGGTCAGAGACCCAGTACTTC	CASSLRDRGSETQYF
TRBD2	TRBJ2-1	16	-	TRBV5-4	TGTGCCAGCAGCTTGGCCTTAGCGGGGGGTTACAATGAGCAGTTCTTC	CASSLALAGGYNEQFF
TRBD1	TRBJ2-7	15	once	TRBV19	TGTGCCAGTAGTTCTCAGGGACAGAGCTCCTACGAGCAGTACTTC	CASSSQGQSSYEQYF
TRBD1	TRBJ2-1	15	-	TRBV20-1	TGCAGTGCTAGTCGGGTTAGGGGGCTAGTCAATGAGCAGTTCTTC	CSASRVRGLVNEQFF
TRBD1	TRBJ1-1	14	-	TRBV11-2	TGTGCCAGCAGCCGGACAGGGGGCGTCACTGAAGCTTTCTTT	CASSRTGGVTEAFF
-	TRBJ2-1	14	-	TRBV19	TGTGCCAGTAGTATGGGGGGAGTCATAGATGAGCAGTTCTTC	CASSMGGVIDEQFF
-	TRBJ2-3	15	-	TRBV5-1	TGCGCCAGCAGCTTTAGCCAGGGTAGCACAGATACGCAGTATTTT	CASSFSQGSTDTQYF
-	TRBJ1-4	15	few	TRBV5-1	TGCGCCAGCAGCCCCCTGGGGCTGGGTAATGAAAAACTGTTTTTT	CASSPLGLGNEKLFF
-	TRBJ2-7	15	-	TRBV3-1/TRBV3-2	TGTGCCAGCAGCCAGGGTAGCGCCCGGCCTTACGAGCAGTACTTC	CASSQGSARPYEQYF
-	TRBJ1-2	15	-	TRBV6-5	TGTGCCAGCAGGAGGACTTCCCAAGCTAACTATGGCTACACCTTC	CASRRTSQANYGYTF
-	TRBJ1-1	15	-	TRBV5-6	TGTGCCAGCAGTCCGAGGGGGGGCCGAAACACTGAAGCTTTCTTT	CASSPRGGRNTEAFF
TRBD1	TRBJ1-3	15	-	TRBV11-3	TGTGCCAGCAGCCGACAGGGCACCTCTGGAAACACCATATATTTT	CASSRQGTSGNTIYF
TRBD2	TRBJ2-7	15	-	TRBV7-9	TGTGCCAGCAGCCAGGGACTAGCGGGAGGTTACGAGCAGTACTTC	CASSQGLAGGYEQYF
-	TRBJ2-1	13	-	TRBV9	TGTGCCAGCAGCCAAGACGGGTGGAATGAGCAGTTCTTC	CASSQDGWNEQFF
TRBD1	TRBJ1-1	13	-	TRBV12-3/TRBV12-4	TGTGCCAGCAGTTTTCGGCAGGGGGCCCCAGCTTTCTTT	CASSFRQGAPAFF
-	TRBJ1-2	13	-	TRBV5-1	TGCGCCAGCAGCTTTCGACGGACATATGGCTACACCTTC	CASSFRRTYGYTF
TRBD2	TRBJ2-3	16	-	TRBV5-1	TGCGCCAGCAGCCGACTAGCGGGGGGCGGAATAGATACGCAGTATTTT	CASSRLAGGGIDTQYF
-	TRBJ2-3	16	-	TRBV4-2	TGTGCCAGCAGCCAAGTCGGGGGACCTAGCACAGATACGCAGTATTTT	CASSQVGGPSTDTQYF
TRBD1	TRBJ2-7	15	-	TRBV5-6	TGTGCCAGCAGCTACCGGACAGGGGGCTTCTACGAGCAGTACTTC	CASSYRTGGFYEQYF
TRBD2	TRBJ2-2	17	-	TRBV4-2	TGTGCCAGCAGCCGGAAAGCGGGAGGGTTGAACACCGGGGAGCTGTTTTTT	CASSRKAGGLNTGELFF
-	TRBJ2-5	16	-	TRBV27	TGTGCCAGCAGTCAACTAGCCATCACGGGACAAGAGACCCAGTACTTC	CASSQLAITGQETQYF
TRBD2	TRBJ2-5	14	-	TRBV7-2	TGTGCCAGCAGCTTAAGTGGGGAGGGGGAGACCCAGTACTTC	CASSLSGEGETQYF
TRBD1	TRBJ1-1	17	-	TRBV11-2	TGTGCCAGCAGCTTGGCCCAGGGGGCAACTGTGAACACTGAAGCTTTCTTT	CASSLAQGATVNTEAFF
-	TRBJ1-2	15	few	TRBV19	TGTGCCAGTAGTATAGGGGGAGCGGTGAACTATGGCTACACCTTC	CASSIGGAVNYGYTF
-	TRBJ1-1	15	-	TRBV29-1	TGCAGCGTTGAACCCAGGGGCGTTTATGACACTGAAGCTTTCTTT	CSVEPRGVYDTEAFF
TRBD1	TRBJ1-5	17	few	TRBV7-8	TGTGCCAGCAGCTTAGCGGTTTACAGGGGGCACAATCAGCCCCAGCATTTT	CASSLAVYRGHNQPQHF
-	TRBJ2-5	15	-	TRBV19	TGTGCCAGTAGTATCGGAGGGGACCTCCGAGAGACCCAGTACTTC	CASSIGGDLRETQYF
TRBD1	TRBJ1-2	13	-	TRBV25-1	TGTGCCAGCAGGAGGACAGGGCTTGAGGGCTACACCTTC	CASRRTGLEGYTF
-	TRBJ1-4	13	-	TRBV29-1	TGCAGCGCCGCCGGGACTCCTAATGAAAAACTGTTTTTT	CSAAGTPNEKLFF
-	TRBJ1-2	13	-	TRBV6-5	TGTGCCAGCAGTTACGGAAGGGGTTTGGGCTACACCTTC	CASSYGRGLGYTF
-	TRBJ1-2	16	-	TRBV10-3	TGTGCCACCCTCGATTTGCTTGCGCGCGGGAACTATGGCTACACCTTC	CATLDLLARGNYGYTF
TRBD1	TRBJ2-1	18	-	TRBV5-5	TGTGCCAGCAGCATTGGACAGGGGTCGGTCCCGAAATACAATGAGCAGTTCTTC	CASSIGQGSVPKYNEQFF
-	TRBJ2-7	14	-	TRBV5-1	TGCGCCAGCAGCTTGGGGGCCGGCTCCTACGAGCAGTACTTC	CASSLGAGSYEQYF
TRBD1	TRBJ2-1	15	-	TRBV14	TGTGCCAGCAGCCAACGGGACAGACGGATCAATGAGCAGTTCTTC	CASSQRDRRINEQFF
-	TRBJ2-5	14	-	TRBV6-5	TGTGCCAGCACCGAGCAGGGAAGACAAGAGACCCAGTACTTC	CASTEQGRQETQYF
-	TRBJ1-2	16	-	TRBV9	TGTGCCAGCAGCCCTTCCCCTAGACAGCTGAGCTATGGCTACACCTTC	CASSPSPRQLSYGYTF
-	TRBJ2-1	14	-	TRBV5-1	TGCGCCAGCAGCTTGGATACGGGGGACAATGAGCAGTTCTTC	CASSLDTGDNEQFF
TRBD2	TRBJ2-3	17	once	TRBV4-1	TGCGCCAGCAGCCAAGAGCGGACTAGCGGCAGCACAGATACGCAGTATTTT	CASSQERTSGSTDTQYF
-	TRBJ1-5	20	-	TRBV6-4	TGTGCCAGCAGCCCAGCCGGCTTGAGTCCAGGGAGGGCCCTAAATCAGCCCCAGCATTTT	CASSPAGLSPGRALNQPQHF
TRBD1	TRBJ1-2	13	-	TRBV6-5	TGTGCCAGCAGGATAAGGACAGGGTATGGCTACACCTTC	CASRIRTGYGYTF
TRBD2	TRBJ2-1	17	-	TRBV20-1	TGCAGTGCCAGTTCGGGACTAGCGGGATTATCCTACAATGAGCAGTTCTTC	CSASSGLAGLSYNEQFF
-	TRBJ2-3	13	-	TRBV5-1	TGCGCCAGCAGCGCACAGGGCGCAGATACGCAGTATTTT	CASSAQGADTQYF
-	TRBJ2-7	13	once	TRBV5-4	TGTGCCAGCAGCGCCGGGTCCCCCTACGAGCAGTACTTC	CASSAGSPYEQYF